This TCR beta chain appears in the sequencing data of a study of pediatric ulcerative colitis. Turning to the study itself: Ulcerative colitis patients had pancolitis or left-sided colitis, with confirming histology.

This clone was observed a few times. Its antigen is still unknown. Libraries were prepared by immunoSEQ multiplex PCR; TCRdb keeps only in-frame clonotypes and omits some of them. Among about 64,000 clones listed, less than 90% were seen once. This CDR3 is 15 amino acids long. V was clipped by 1 base and J by 7 bases, with 16 bases between them. CDR1 is SGHTA and CDR2 is FQGNSA in the germline V gene. General study results and limits: Total lymphocyte DNA, not sorted subsets, was the template.

Colonoscopy and blood draw happened at the same time. The receptor was derived from a boy between 10 and 17 years old with severe ulcerative colitis. Specimen: blood. The chain combines TRBV7-2 with TRBJ1-2; weak D call: TRBD1 (5 bases). The CDR3 protein is CASSLGPDGGGGYTF. The CDR3 nucleotides are TGTGCCAGCAGCTTAGGCCCCGACGGGGGGGGTGGCTACACCTTC.